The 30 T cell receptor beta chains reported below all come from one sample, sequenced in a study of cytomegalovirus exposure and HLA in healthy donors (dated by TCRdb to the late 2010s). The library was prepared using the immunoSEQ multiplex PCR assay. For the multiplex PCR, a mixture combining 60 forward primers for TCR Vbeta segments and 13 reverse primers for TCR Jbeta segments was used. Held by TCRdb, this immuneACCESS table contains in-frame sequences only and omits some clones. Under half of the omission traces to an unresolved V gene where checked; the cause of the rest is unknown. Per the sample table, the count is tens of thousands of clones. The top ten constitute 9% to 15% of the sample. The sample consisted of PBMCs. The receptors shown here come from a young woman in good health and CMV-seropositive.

CDR3 in amino acids: CASSGFPGTAYEQYF. The CDR3 coding sequence is TGTGCCAGCAGTGGCTTCCCTGGGACAGCCTACGAGCAGTACTTC. J is TRBJ2-7 and V is TRBV2, with 7 bases lining up with TRBD1. V shed 4 bases and J 2 bases; nucleotides not matched to a gene: 8. The CDR3 contains 15 residues. Germline V gene data show CDR1 as SNHLY and CDR2 as FYNNEI.

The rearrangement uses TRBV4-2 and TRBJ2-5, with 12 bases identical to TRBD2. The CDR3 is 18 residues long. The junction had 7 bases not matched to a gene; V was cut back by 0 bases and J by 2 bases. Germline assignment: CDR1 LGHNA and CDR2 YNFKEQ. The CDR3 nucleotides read TGTGCCAGCAGCCAAGATCAATCTAGCGGGGGGGCACAAGAGACCCAGTACTTC. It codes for CASSQDQSSGGAQETQYF.

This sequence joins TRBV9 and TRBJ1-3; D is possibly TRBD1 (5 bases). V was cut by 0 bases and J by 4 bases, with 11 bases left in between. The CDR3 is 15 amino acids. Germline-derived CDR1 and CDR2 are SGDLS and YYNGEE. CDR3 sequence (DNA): TGTGCCAGCAGCGTAGGGGGGGGAACGGGAAACACCATATATTTT. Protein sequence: CASSVGGGTGNTIYF.

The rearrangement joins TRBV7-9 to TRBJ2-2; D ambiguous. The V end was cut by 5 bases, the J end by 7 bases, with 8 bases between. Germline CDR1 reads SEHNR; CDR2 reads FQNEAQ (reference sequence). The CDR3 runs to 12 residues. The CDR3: CASSLHIGELFF. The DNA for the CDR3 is TGTGCCAGCAGCCTGCACATCGGGGAGCTGTTTTTT.

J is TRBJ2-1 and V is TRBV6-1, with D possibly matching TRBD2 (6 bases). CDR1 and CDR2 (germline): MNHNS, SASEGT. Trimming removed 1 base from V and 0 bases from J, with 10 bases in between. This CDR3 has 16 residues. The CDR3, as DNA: TGTGCCAGCAGTGAAGTGGCGGGGAGCTCCTACAATGAGCAGTTCTTC. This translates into CASSEVAGSSYNEQFF.

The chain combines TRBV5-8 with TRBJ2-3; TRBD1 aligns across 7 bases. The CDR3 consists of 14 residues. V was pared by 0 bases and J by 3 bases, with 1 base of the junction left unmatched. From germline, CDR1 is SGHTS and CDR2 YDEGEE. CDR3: CASSLEDRTDTQYF. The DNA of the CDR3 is TGTGCCAGCAGCTTGGAGGACAGGACAGATACGCAGTATTTT.

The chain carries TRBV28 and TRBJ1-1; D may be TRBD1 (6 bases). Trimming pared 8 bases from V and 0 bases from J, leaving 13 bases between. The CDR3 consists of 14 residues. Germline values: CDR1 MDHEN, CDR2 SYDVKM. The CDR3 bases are TGTGCCAGCCAAGGGACACCGATGAACACTGAAGCTTTCTTT. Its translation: CASQGTPMNTEAFF.

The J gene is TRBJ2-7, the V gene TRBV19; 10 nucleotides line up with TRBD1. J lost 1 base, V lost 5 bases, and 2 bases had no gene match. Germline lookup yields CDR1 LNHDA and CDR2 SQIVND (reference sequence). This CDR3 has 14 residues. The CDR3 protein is CASSGTGASYEQYF. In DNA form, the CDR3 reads TGTGCCAGTAGTGGGACAGGGGCTTCCTACGAGCAGTACTTC.

The CDR3 sequence: CASSGNLRVRNTEAFF. The CDR3 DNA reads as TGCGCCAGCAGTGGAAACCTGCGGGTCAGGAACACTGAAGCTTTCTTT. V usage is TRBV10-1 and J usage is TRBJ1-1; D call uncertain. With 4 bases removed from V and 1 base from J, the gap between germline ends came to 16 bases. The CDR3 is 16 residues long. CDR1 and CDR2 from the germline V gene are WNHNN and SYGVQD (reference sequence).

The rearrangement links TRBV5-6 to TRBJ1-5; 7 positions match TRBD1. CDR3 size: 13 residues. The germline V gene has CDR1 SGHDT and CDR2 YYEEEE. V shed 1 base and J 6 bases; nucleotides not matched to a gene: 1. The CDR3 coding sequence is TGTGCCAGCAGCTTGAGGGGGCGTCAGCCCCAGCATTTT. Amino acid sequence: CASSLRGRQPQHF.

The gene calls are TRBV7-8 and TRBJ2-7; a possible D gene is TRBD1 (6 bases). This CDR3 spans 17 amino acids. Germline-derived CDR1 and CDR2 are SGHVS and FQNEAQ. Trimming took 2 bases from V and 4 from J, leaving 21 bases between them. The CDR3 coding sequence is TGTGCCAGCAGCTTAAGGATGAACCTGGACAGACCATACGAGCAGTACTTC. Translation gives CASSLRMNLDRPYEQYF.

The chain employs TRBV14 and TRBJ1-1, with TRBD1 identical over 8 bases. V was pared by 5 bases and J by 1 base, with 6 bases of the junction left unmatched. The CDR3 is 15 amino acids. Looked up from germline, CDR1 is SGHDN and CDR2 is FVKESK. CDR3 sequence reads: CASSKRTGWNTEAFF. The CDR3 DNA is TGTGCCAGCAGCAAGAGGACAGGGTGGAACACTGAAGCTTTCTTT.

The CDR3 loop reads CASSMLQRTYNEQFF. CDR3 in DNA: TGTGCCAGTAGTATGTTGCAGCGCACCTACAATGAGCAGTTCTTC. The chain employs TRBV19 and TRBJ2-1; D gene ambiguous. CDR1 and CDR2 (germline): LNHDA, SQIVND (reference sequence). This CDR3 contains 15 residues. V dropped 3 bases and J dropped 2 bases, with 11 bases sitting between them. The full variable domain, in which reference TRBV19 and TRBJ2-1 provide the parts outside the CDR3, is DGGITQSPKYLFRKEGQNVTLSCEQNLNHDAMYWYRQDPGQGLRLIYYSQIVNDFQKGDIAEGYSVSREKKESFPLTVTSAQKNPTAFYLCASSMLQRTYNEQFFGPGTRLTVL.

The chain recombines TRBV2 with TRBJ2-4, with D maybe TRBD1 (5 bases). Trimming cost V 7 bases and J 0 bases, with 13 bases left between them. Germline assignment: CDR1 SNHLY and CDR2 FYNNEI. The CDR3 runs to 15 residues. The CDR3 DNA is TGTGCCAGCACCGCTGACAGTTCAGCCAAAAACATTCAGTACTTC. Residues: CASTADSSAKNIQYF. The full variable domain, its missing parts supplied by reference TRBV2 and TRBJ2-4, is EPEVTQTPSHQVTQMGQEVILRCVPISNHLYFYWYRQILGQKVEFLVSFYNNEISEKSEIFDDQFSVERPDGSNFTLKIRSTKLEDSAMYFCASTADSSAKNIQYFGAGTRLSVL.

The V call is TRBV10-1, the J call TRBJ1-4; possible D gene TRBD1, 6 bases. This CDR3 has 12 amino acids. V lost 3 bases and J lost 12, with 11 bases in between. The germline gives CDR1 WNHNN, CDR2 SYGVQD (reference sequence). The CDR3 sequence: CASSDTGQELFF. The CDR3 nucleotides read TGCGCCAGCAGTGATACAGGGCAGGAACTGTTTTTT.

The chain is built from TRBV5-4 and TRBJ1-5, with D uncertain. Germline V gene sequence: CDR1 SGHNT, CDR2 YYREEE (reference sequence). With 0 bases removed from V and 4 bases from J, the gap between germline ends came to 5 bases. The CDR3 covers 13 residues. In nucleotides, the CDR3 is TGTGCCAGCAGCTTGGGAGAGAATCAGCCCCAGCATTTT. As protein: CASSLGENQPQHF.

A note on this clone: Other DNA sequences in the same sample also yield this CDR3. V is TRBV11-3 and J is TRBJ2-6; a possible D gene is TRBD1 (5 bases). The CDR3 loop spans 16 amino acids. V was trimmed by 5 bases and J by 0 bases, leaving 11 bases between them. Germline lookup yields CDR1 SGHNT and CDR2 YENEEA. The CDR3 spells CASSPPRGSGANVLTF. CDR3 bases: TGTGCCAGCAGCCCCCCAAGGGGCTCTGGGGCCAACGTCCTGACTTTC.

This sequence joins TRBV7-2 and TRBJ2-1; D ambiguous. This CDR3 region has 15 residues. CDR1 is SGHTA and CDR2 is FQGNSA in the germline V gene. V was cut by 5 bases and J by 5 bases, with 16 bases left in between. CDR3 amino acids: CASSQTPGENNEQFF. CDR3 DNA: TGTGCCAGCAGCCAAACCCCAGGCGAGAACAATGAGCAGTTCTTC.

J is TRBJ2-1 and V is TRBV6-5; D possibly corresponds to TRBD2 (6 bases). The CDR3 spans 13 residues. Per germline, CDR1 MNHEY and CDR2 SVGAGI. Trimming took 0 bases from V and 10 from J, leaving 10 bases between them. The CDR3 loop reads CASSYSTRTEQFF. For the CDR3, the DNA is TGTGCCAGCAGTTACTCGACTAGGACGGAGCAGTTCTTC.

As DNA, the CDR3 is TGTGCTAGTGGTCGGACAGAAGAGACCCAGTACTTC. This gives the protein CASGRTEETQYF. The chain has TRBV12-5 and TRBJ2-5, with D perhaps TRBD1 (6 bases). CDR1 is LGHNT and CDR2 is FRNRAP in the germline V gene. The CDR3 contains 12 residues. V lost 5 bases, J lost 3 bases, and 7 bases lay in between.

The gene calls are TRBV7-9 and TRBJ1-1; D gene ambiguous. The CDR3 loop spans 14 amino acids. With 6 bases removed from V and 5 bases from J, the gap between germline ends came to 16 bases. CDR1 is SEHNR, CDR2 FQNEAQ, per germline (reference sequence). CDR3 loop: CASSPPTGGTEAFF. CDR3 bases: TGTGCCAGCAGTCCACCCACGGGAGGGACTGAAGCTTTCTTT.

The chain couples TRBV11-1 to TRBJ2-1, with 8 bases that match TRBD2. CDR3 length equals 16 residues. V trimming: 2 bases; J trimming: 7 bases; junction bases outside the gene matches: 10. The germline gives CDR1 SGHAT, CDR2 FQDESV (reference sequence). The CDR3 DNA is TGTGCCAGCAGCTTAACCAGCGGGAGCGGTTTGAATGAGCAGTTCTTC. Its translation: CASSLTSGSGLNEQFF.

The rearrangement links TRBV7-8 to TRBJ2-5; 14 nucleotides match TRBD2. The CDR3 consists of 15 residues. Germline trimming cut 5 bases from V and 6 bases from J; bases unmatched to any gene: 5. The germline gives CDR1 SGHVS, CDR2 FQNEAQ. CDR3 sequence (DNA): TGTGCCAGCAGCCAGGGACTAGCGGGAGTAAAGACCCAGTACTTC. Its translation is CASSQGLAGVKTQYF.

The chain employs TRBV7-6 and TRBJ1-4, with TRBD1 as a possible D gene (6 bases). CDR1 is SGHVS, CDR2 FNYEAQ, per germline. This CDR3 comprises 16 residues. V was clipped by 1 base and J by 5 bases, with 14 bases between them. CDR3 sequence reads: CASSLVTGRGNEKLFF. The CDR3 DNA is TGTGCCAGCAGCTTAGTCACAGGGCGAGGGAATGAAAAACTGTTTTTT.

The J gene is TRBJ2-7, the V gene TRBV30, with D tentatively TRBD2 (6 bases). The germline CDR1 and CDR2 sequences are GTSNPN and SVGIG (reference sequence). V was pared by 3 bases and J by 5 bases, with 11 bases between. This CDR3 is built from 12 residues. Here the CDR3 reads CAWSTGGDEQYF. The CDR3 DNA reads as TGTGCCTGGAGCACAGGCGGGGACGAGCAGTACTTC.

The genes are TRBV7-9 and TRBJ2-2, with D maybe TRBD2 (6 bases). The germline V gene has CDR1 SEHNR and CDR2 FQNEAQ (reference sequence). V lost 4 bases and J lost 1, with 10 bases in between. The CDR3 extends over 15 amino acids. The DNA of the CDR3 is TGTGCCAGCAGCTCTTCTAGCGAGAACACCGGGGAGCTGTTTTTT. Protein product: CASSSSSENTGELFF.

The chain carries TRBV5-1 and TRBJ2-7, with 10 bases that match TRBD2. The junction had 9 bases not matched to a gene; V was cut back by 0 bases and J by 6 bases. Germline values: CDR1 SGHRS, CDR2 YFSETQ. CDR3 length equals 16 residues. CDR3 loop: CASSLGGLAGDGEQYF. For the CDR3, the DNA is TGCGCCAGCAGCTTGGGCGGGCTAGCGGGAGATGGCGAGCAGTACTTC.

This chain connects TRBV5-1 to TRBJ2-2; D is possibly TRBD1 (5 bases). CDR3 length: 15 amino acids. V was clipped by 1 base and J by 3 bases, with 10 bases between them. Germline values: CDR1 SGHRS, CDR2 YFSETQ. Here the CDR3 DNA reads TGCGCCAGCAGCTTGCGTCAGGGTGACACCGGGGAGCTGTTTTTT. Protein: CASSLRQGDTGELFF.

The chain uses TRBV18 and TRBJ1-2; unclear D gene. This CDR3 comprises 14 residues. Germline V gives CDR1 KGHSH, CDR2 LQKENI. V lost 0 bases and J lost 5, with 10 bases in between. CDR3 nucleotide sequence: TGTGCCAGCTCACCACCCGGCGGAGGTTATGGCTACACCTTC. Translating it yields CASSPPGGGYGYTF.

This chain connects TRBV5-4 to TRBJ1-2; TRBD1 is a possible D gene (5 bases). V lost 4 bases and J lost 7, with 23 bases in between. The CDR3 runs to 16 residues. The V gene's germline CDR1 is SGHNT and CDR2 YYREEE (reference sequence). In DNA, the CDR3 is TGTGCCAGCAGCCGGGGGTCGACAGCCCTCCGTAGTGGCTACACCTTC. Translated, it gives CASSRGSTALRSGYTF.